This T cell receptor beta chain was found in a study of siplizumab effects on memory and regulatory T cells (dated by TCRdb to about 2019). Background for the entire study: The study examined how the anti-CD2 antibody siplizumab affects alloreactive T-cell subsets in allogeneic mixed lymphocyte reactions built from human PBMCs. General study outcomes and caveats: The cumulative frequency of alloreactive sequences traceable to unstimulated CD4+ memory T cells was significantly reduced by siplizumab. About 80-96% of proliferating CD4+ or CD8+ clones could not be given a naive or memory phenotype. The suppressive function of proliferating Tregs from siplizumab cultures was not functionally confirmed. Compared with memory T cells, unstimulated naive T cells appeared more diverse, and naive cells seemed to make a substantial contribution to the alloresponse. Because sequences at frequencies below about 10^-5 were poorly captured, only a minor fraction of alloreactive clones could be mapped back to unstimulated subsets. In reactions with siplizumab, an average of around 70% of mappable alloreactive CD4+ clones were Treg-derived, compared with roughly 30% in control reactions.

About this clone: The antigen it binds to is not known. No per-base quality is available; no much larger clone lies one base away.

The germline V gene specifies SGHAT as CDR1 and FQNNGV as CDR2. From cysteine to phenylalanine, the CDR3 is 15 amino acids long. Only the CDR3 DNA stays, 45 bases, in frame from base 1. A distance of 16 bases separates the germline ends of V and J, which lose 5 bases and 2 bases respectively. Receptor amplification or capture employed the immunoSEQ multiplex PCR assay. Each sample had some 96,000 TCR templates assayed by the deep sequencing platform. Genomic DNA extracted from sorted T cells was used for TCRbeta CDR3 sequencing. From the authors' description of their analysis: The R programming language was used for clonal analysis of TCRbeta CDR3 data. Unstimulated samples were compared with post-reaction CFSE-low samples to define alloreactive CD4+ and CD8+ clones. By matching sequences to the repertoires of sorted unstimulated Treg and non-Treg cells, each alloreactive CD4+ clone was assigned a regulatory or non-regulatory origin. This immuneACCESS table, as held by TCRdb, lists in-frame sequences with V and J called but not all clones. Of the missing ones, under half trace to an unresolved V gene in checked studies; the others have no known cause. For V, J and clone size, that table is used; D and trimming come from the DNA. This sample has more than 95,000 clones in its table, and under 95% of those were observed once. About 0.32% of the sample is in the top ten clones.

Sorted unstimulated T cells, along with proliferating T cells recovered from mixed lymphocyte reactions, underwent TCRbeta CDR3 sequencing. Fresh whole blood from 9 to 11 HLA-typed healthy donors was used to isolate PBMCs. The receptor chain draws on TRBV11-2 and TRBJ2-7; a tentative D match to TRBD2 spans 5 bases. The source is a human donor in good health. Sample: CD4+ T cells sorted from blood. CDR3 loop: CASSPGITSTYEQYF. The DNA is TGTGCCAGCAGCCCAGGTATAACTAGTACCTACGAGCAGTACTTC.